A selection of T cell receptor beta chains follows, all from one sample in a study of T cell repertoires in cytomegalovirus infection. TCRdb independently ran MiXCR on the reads; one entry per CDR3 protein. This sample yields 250,000 to 300,000 distinct CDR3 sequences, of which about 25% are seen a single time; roughly 13% belongs to the top ten. The specimen was PBMCs. Source of these receptors: a human donor in good health (CMV status not recorded). Some clones in this sample may be carry-over from other donors' samples. Both conserved end residues are part of each CDR3. Each record gives: D gene, clone size, V gene, J gene, CDR3 protein, CDR3 DNA. A D gene is named only where the DNA matches it firmly. Rows give clone size only sometimes, using once, few, many, or a class for an expanded clone.

TRBD1	few	TRBV5-6	TRBJ1-1	CASSFTGGARTEAFF	TGTGCCAGCAGCTTTACAGGGGGCGCGAGGACTGAAGCTTTCTTT
TRBD2	NA	TRBV20-1	TRBJ2-6	CSANLAGLSGANVLTF	TGCAGTGCTAACCTAGCGGGGCTCTCTGGGGCCAACGTCCTGACTTTC
NA	NA	TRBV24-1	TRBJ2-3	CATSDFGVSPTDTQYF	TGTGCCACCAGTGATTTTGGAGTCTCCCCCACAGATACGCAGTATTTT
TRBD2	NA	TRBV6-2/TRBV6-3	TRBJ2-1	CASSTLAGRAGQFF	TGTGCCAGCAGTACACTAGCCGGGAGGGCAGGGCAGTTCTTC
NA	NA	TRBV6-5	TRBJ2-1	CASSPTRNEQFF	TGTGCCAGCAGCCCTACTCGGAATGAGCAGTTCTTC
TRBD2	many	TRBV11-3	TRBJ2-1	CASSPQTSGIDNEQFF	TGTGCCAGCAGCCCCCAGACTAGCGGAATCGACAATGAGCAGTTCTTC
NA	few	TRBV12-3/TRBV12-4	TRBJ1-6	CASSSVPPLHF	TGTGCCAGCAGTTCGGTCCCACCCCTCCACTTT
NA	few	TRBV7-2	TRBJ2-1	CASRLNGQREQFF	TGTGCCAGCAGATTGAATGGACAGCGCGAGCAGTTCTTC
TRBD2	many	TRBV7-2	TRBJ2-1	CASSSGGGPYNEQFF	TGTGCCAGCAGCTCCGGCGGGGGTCCCTACAATGAGCAGTTCTTC
NA	few	TRBV5-1	TRBJ1-5	CASSPQGPDQPQHF	TGCGCCAGCAGCCCCCAGGGACCCGATCAGCCCCAGCATTTT
TRBD1	few	TRBV14	TRBJ1-2	CASSQVSTGTGFGYTF	TGTGCCAGCAGCCAAGTTTCCACCGGGACAGGGTTTGGCTACACCTTC
TRBD2	NA	TRBV7-2	TRBJ2-5	CASTLWGSGKQETQYF	TGTGCCAGCACCCTTTGGGGTAGCGGGAAGCAAGAGACCCAGTACTTC
TRBD2	few	TRBV19	TRBJ2-7	CASRPGGGSYEQYF	TGTGCCAGTAGGCCCGGGGGGGGCTCCTACGAGCAGTACTTC
TRBD1	few	TRBV28	TRBJ2-7	CASANRGLAYEQYF	TGTGCCAGCGCAAACAGGGGGTTAGCCTACGAGCAGTACTTC
NA	NA	TRBV5-8	TRBJ2-3	CASSSRQLVLKADTQYF	TGTGCCAGCAGTTCCCGACAGTTGGTGCTTAAGGCAGATACGCAGTATTTT
NA	few	TRBV28	TRBJ2-7	CASSPRDNHYPEQYF	TGTGCCAGCAGTCCCCGGGACAATCATTACCCCGAGCAGTACTTC
NA	many	TRBV12-3/TRBV12-4	TRBJ1-1	CASSTWGGRGEAFF	TGTGCCAGCAGCACTTGGGGGGGGAGGGGTGAAGCTTTCTTT
NA	NA	TRBV28	TRBJ2-7	CASSPSDRAGYEQYF	TGTGCCAGCAGTCCGTCCGACAGGGCGGGATACGAGCAGTACTTC
NA	many	TRBV7-9	TRBJ1-3	CASSLDLQGGGNTIYF	TGTGCCAGCAGCTTAGACCTTCAGGGCGGTGGAAACACCATATATTTT
TRBD1	NA	TRBV14	TRBJ1-4	CASSLTTGWDEKLFF	TGTGCCAGCAGCCTCACGACAGGGTGGGATGAAAAACTGTTTTTT
NA	few	TRBV6-5	TRBJ2-7	CASSYGSVLSSYEQYF	TGTGCCAGCAGTTACGGGTCGGTTTTAAGCTCCTACGAGCAGTACTTC
NA	NA	TRBV28	TRBJ2-1	CAIRSGVNYNEQFF	TGTGCCATCAGATCAGGGGTTAACTACAATGAGCAGTTCTTC
NA	many	TRBV7-2	TRBJ2-3	CASSLVRDVSTDTQYF	TGTGCCAGCAGCCTCGTTAGAGACGTTAGCACAGATACGCAGTATTTT
NA	NA	TRBV25-1	TRBJ1-2	CASTTGTYGYTF	TGTGCCAGCACTACAGGGACCTATGGCTACACCTTC
TRBD1	few	TRBV7-2	TRBJ2-3	CASSRRAGGIDTQYF	TGTGCCAGCAGCCGGCGGGCAGGGGGCATCGATACGCAGTATTTT
NA	many	TRBV7-2	TRBJ1-4	CASSPGAFWEKLFF	TGTGCCAGCAGCCCCGGGGCTTTTTGGGAAAAACTGTTTTTT
TRBD1	few	TRBV6-5	TRBJ1-2	CASSQTGGEGYTF	TGTGCCAGCAGCCAGACAGGGGGCGAGGGCTACACCTTC
TRBD1	many	TRBV7-2	TRBJ1-2	CASSPTTGANYGYTF	TGTGCCAGCAGTCCTACCACAGGGGCTAACTATGGCTACACCTTC
NA	many	TRBV28	TRBJ1-2	CASSSLQGRGYTF	TGTGCCAGCAGTTCACTCCAGGGAAGAGGCTACACCTTC